One and the same sample provided the 30 T cell receptor beta chains below, sequenced in a study of spatial heterogeneity in lung cancer. TCRdb reprocessed the 5' RACE reads via MiXCR and lists one record per CDR3 protein. The sample carries approximately 40,000 distinct CDR3 sequences, 7.5% recorded once. Regarding time point: sample taken at primary tumor resection. The material sequenced was PBMCs, taken at surgery. These receptors were taken from a male donor with early-stage non-small cell lung cancer.

This clonotype was found many times. J is TRBJ2-7 and V is TRBV6-2 or TRBV6-3; no definite D call. CDR1 and CDR2 from the germline V gene are MNHEY and SVGEGT. The CDR3 covers 12 residues. V was trimmed by 4 bases and J by 2 bases, leaving 6 bases between them. CDR3 in DNA: TGTGCCAGCAGTTCAGGCCCCTACGAGCAGTACTTC. It specifies CASSSGPYEQYF.

The J gene is TRBJ2-1, the V gene TRBV20-1, with D perhaps given as TRBD1 or TRBD2 (5 bases each). The V end lost 2 bases, the J end lost 7 bases, and 12 bases lay between the germline ends. Germline V gene sequence: CDR1 DFQATT, CDR2 SNEGSKA (reference sequence). The CDR3 runs 13 residues. This CDR3 reads CSARWWDPNEQFF. The CDR3 nucleotides read TGCAGTGCTAGATGGTGGGACCCTAATGAGCAGTTCTTC.

This clonotype was seen many times. The chain recombines TRBV10-3 with TRBJ2-3; D remains ambiguous. The CDR3 loop spans 12 amino acids. Germline lookup yields CDR1 ENHRY and CDR2 SYGVKD. V lost 8 bases and J 1 base, leaving 7 bases between the germline ends. CDR3 sequence: CAIHDGTDTQYF. The CDR3 DNA reads as TGTGCCATCCACGACGGCACAGATACGCAGTATTTT.

In its sample, this clonotype was seen a few times. V and J are TRBV7-2 and TRBJ1-1; D call uncertain. Deletions cut 0 bases from V and 0 bases from J, with 5 bases between. This CDR3 has 14 residues. Germline CDR1 is SGHTA and CDR2 is FQGNSA. For the CDR3, the DNA is TGTGCCAGCAGCTTAGCGCAGTTGAACACTGAAGCTTTCTTT. It specifies CASSLAQLNTEAFF.

The chain links TRBV20-1 to TRBJ1-2, with TRBD1 matching 7 bases. The germline V gene has CDR1 DFQATT and CDR2 SNEGSKA (reference sequence). This CDR3 comprises 15 residues. Germline trimming cut 0 bases from V and 4 bases from J; bases unmatched to any gene: 8. Here the CDR3 reads CSARDHLRDSYGYTF. The CDR3 region has the DNA TGCAGTGCTAGAGATCACCTCCGGGACAGCTATGGCTACACCTTC.

This clonotype came up a few times. The chain joins TRBV7-8 to TRBJ2-7; perhaps TRBD2 as D (6 bases). The CDR3 runs 15 residues. Deletions cut 5 bases from V and 5 bases from J, with 19 bases between. Germline CDR1 is SGHVS and CDR2 is FQNEAQ. As DNA, the CDR3 is TGTGCCAGCAGCCCAGTTGGGGGTGCGGGGAACGAGCAGTACGTC. Protein: CASSPVGGAGNEQYV.

V is TRBV28 and J is TRBJ2-7, with D possibly TRBD1 on 5 matching bases. Trimming removed 1 base from V and 3 bases from J, with 10 bases in between. CDR3 length equals 14 residues. Germline V gene sequence: CDR1 MDHEN, CDR2 SYDVKM. CDR3 DNA sequence: TGTGCCAGCAGTTTATCCTCAGGGATCTACGAGCAGTACGTC. It yields the protein CASSLSSGIYEQYV.

The V and J genes are TRBV7-2 and TRBJ1-2; D perhaps matches TRBD1 (5 bases). The CDR3 is made up of 14 amino acids. CDR1 and CDR2 from the germline V gene are SGHTA and FQGNSA. Trimming took 2 bases from V and 11 from J, leaving 18 bases between them. CDR3 coding DNA: TGTGCCAGCAGCTTATTCCAGGGCAGGGAGGGGTACACCTTC. Translated, it gives CASSLFQGREGYTF.

This clonotype has more than one count but fewer than ten. The chain recombines TRBV7-2 with TRBJ1-5, with D unresolved. Germline values: CDR1 SGHTA, CDR2 FQGNSA. This CDR3 has 11 residues. The V end was cut by 1 base, the J end by 9 bases, with 4 bases between. CDR3 nucleotide sequence: TGTGCCAGCAGCTTAGAAGGGCCCCAGCATTTT. It codes for CASSLEGPQHF. The variable domain in full, completed from reference TRBV7-2 and TRBJ1-5, reads GAGVSQSPSNKVTEKGKDVELRCDPISGHTALYWYRQSLGQGLEFLIYFQGNSAPDKSGLPSDRFSAERTGGSVSTLTIQRTQQEDSAVYLCASSLEGPQHFGDGTRLSIL.

This clonotype was seen at least ten times. V gene TRBV12-3 or TRBV12-4 combines with J gene TRBJ1-1, with 8 bases that match TRBD1. V lost 7 bases to trimming and J lost 0 bases; unmatched junction nucleotides: 7. The CDR3 extends over 15 amino acids. The CDR3 is CASTGGQGLNTEAFF. The CDR3 coding sequence is TGTGCCAGCACCGGAGGACAGGGACTGAACACTGAAGCTTTCTTT.

This clonotype appeared many times. The rearrangement links TRBV7-6 to TRBJ1-1, with 8 bases identical to TRBD1. The germline V gene encodes CDR1 SGHVS and CDR2 FNYEAQ. Unmatched junction bases numbered 8, after V lost 5 bases and J lost 3 bases. The CDR3 sequence is 15 residues long. The CDR3 loop reads CASSPQTGVYTEAFF. The CDR3 bases are TGTGCCAGCAGCCCACAGACAGGGGTTTACACTGAAGCTTTCTTT.

This clonotype was detected a few times. The J gene is TRBJ2-7, the V gene TRBV15, with D unresolved. Germline V lookup: CDR1 LNHNV, CDR2 YYDKDF (reference sequence). V gave up 0 bases and J gave up 3 bases, with 6 bases separating them. The CDR3 runs 13 residues. CDR3 loop: CATSRDLYYEQYV. In nucleotides, the CDR3 is TGTGCCACCAGCAGAGATCTGTACTACGAGCAGTACGTC.

This clonotype was found many times. The rearrangement links TRBV29-1 to TRBJ1-1; D call uncertain. Germline assignment: CDR1 SQVTM and CDR2 ANQGSEA. V was pared by 0 bases and J by 4 bases, with 15 bases between. The CDR3 is 15 amino acids. Here the CDR3 reads CSVEDLGKGGTEAFF. CDR3 sequence (DNA): TGCAGCGTTGAAGATCTGGGGAAGGGAGGCACTGAAGCTTTCTTT.

A few counts support this clonotype. J is TRBJ2-3 and V is TRBV12-3 or TRBV12-4, with 13 nucleotides matching TRBD2. J was trimmed by 0 bases and V by 4 bases; bases with no gene match: 7. CDR3 length: 18 amino acids. The CDR3 spells CASSSWTSGRTSTDTQYF. The DNA for the CDR3 is TGTGCCAGCAGTTCGTGGACTAGCGGGAGAACTAGCACAGATACGCAGTATTTT.

Many counts were recorded for this clonotype. The rearrangement links TRBV9 to TRBJ2-2; D unclear. This CDR3 has 14 amino acids. The germline V gene encodes CDR1 SGDLS and CDR2 YYNGEE. V lost 0 bases to trimming and J lost 7 bases, with 10 bases between them. Written as DNA, the CDR3 is TGTGCCAGCAGCGTAGGGGTAGGCTTCGGGGAGCTGTTTTTT. It encodes CASSVGVGFGELFF.

By sample fraction, this clonotype is large. The chain couples TRBV11-1 to TRBJ2-2; unclear D gene. The CDR3 is 14 residues long. Germline lookup yields CDR1 SGHAT and CDR2 FQDESV (reference sequence). Deletions cut 7 bases from V and 4 bases from J, with 13 bases between. DNA for the CDR3: TGTGCCAGCACCCTTTCTTTTGGCACCGGGGAGCTGTTTTTT. Protein product: CASTLSFGTGELFF. The whole variable domain, filled in from reference TRBV11-1 and TRBJ2-2, reads EAEVAQSPRYKITEKSQAVAFWCDPISGHATLYWYRQILGQGPELLVQFQDESVVDDSQLPKDRFSAERLKGVDSTLKIQPAELGDSAMYLCASTLSFGTGELFFGEGSRLTVL.

J is TRBJ1-2 and V is TRBV6-1; D is perhaps TRBD1 (6 bases). V dropped 0 bases and J dropped 0 bases, with 14 bases sitting between them. This CDR3 has 17 residues. Germline V CDR1 and CDR2: MNHNS, SASEGT. CDR3 sequence: CASSEAWTARANYGYTF. DNA for the CDR3: TGTGCCAGCAGTGAAGCGTGGACAGCCCGAGCTAACTATGGCTACACCTTC.

This clonotype was seen at least ten times. V is TRBV7-3 and J is TRBJ2-1; TRBD1 is a possible D gene (6 bases). The V gene's germline CDR1 is SGHTA and CDR2 FQGTGA. This CDR3 has 18 amino acids. Trimming took 2 bases from V and 0 from J, leaving 17 bases between them. In nucleotides, the CDR3 is TGTGCCAGCAGCTTAGGGGGCCAGCTGGCGGCCTCCTACAATGAGCAGTTCTTC. It yields the protein CASSLGGQLAASYNEQFF.

There are many counts of this clonotype. In DNA, the CDR3 is TGTGCCAGCAGTTTATACAGTACTGAAGCTTTCTTT. Translating it yields CASSLYSTEAFF. The genes are TRBV12-3 or TRBV12-4 and TRBJ1-1; D gene uncertain. The CDR3 runs to 12 residues. Trimming left V 2 bases short and J 5 bases short, with 6 bases between.

The chain is built from TRBV3-1 and TRBJ1-4; a weak D match, TRBD1 (6 bases). Germline V gene lookup returns CDR1 LGHDT and CDR2 YNNKEL (reference sequence). The CDR3 runs to 17 residues. V gave up 0 bases and J gave up 3 bases, with 14 bases separating them. CDR3 DNA sequence: TGTGCCAGCAGCCAAGATAGGGGGAAGGGAGCTAATGAAAAACTGTTTTTT. Residues: CASSQDRGKGANEKLFF. Variable domain in full (rest from reference TRBV3-1 and TRBJ1-4): DTAVSQTPKYLVTQMGNDKSIKCEQNLGHDTMYWYKQDSKKFLKIMFSYNNKELIINETVPNRFSPKSPDKAHLNLHINSLELGDSAVYFCASSQDRGKGANEKLFFGSGTQLSVL.

This clonotype was observed a few times. The rearrangement uses TRBV30 and TRBJ1-2; 9 nucleotides align to TRBD1. Germline-derived CDR1 and CDR2 are GTSNPN and SVGIG (reference sequence). V shed 3 bases, J shed 7 bases, and the junction held 0 bases outside the gene matches. The CDR3 is made up of 11 amino acids. CDR3 amino acids: CAWRTGGGYTF. For the CDR3, the DNA is TGTGCCTGGAGGACAGGGGGTGGCTACACCTTC.

In its sample, this clonotype was seen many times. The chain recombines TRBV6-5 with TRBJ2-3, with TRBD2 matching over 8 bases. J was trimmed by 4 bases and V by 2 bases; bases with no gene match: 11. This CDR3 contains 17 residues. The germline V gene encodes CDR1 MNHEY and CDR2 SVGAGI. The DNA for the CDR3 is TGTGCCAGCAGTTACGAGGTGGGCGGGAGGAGGGCAGATACGCAGTATTTT. Protein sequence: CASSYEVGGRRADTQYF.

For this clonotype: A much larger clone sits a single nucleotide away, making a read error possible. The gene calls are TRBV29-1 and TRBJ2-5, with D unresolved. Germline-derived CDR1 and CDR2 are SQVTM and ANQGSEA. This CDR3 comprises 11 residues. The CDR3 region is CCLVQRETQYF. CDR3 nucleotide sequence: TGCTGTCTCGTCCAGAGAGAGACCCAGTACTTC.

The rearrangement joins TRBV7-9 to TRBJ2-3; D is possibly TRBD1 or TRBD2 (5 bases each). The germline V gene encodes CDR1 SEHNR and CDR2 FQNEAQ (reference sequence). CDR3 length: 11 amino acids. The CDR3 bases are TGTGCGGGGGTGAACACAGATACGCAGTATTTT. It translates to CAGVNTDTQYF. Complete variable domain (other parts from reference TRBV7-9 and TRBJ2-3): DTGVSQNPRHKITKRGQNVTFRCDPISEHNRLYWYRQTLGQGPEFLTYFQNEAQLEKSRLLSDRFSAERPKGSFSTLEIQRTEQGDSAMYLCAGVNTDTQYFGPGTRLTVL.

There are a few counts of this clonotype. The J gene is TRBJ1-1, the V gene TRBV11-2; D uncertain. From germline, CDR1 is SGHAT and CDR2 FQNNGV. The CDR3 length is 13 residues. Trimming stripped 1 base from V and 8 bases from J, with 11 bases between. In DNA, the CDR3 is TGTGCCAGCAGCTTAGTGGAAATGGCAGAAGCTTTCTTT. Translating gives CASSLVEMAEAFF.

This clonotype was counted ten times or more. The chain employs TRBV6-2 or TRBV6-3 and TRBJ2-7; 11 bases map to TRBD2. Germline CDR1 reads MNHEY; CDR2 reads SVGEGT. The junction had 8 bases not matched to a gene; V was cut back by 8 bases and J by 5 bases. There are 14 residues in the CDR3. The CDR3 DNA reads as TGTGCCAGCGGTGCCTTACTAGCGGGAGACGAGCAGTACGTC. This gives the protein CASGALLAGDEQYV.

The chain carries TRBV5-5 and TRBJ2-1, with 11 bases lining up with TRBD2. This CDR3 spans 16 amino acids. CDR1 is SGHKS and CDR2 is YYEKEE in the germline V gene (reference sequence). The trim removed 4 bases at V and 4 bases at J, leaving 7 bases unmatched. The CDR3 reads CASSSSGTSGYNEQFF. The CDR3 nucleotides are TGTGCCAGCAGCAGCTCCGGGACTAGCGGTTACAATGAGCAGTTCTTC.

This clonotype was recorded a few times. The chain combines TRBV27 with TRBJ2-3; 11 bases are a match to TRBD2. This CDR3 is built from 18 residues. Germline assignment: CDR1 MNHEY and CDR2 SMNVEV (reference sequence). V shed 6 bases and J 1 base; nucleotides not matched to a gene: 12. The DNA for the CDR3 is TGTGCCAGCAGAACCGGACTAGCGGGTTCATGGGGCACAGATACGCAGTATTTT. This sequence encodes CASRTGLAGSWGTDTQYF.

This clonotype was detected many times. V and J are TRBV7-9 and TRBJ2-1; D is undetermined. V lost 0 bases and J 1 base, leaving 4 bases between the germline ends. Germline values: CDR1 SEHNR, CDR2 FQNEAQ (reference sequence). The length of the CDR3 is 14 residues. The CDR3: CASSLAGSYNEQFF. The CDR3 region has the DNA TGTGCCAGCAGCTTAGCGGGATCCTACAATGAGCAGTTCTTC.

This chain joins TRBV12-3 or TRBV12-4 and TRBJ2-2, with TRBD2 matching 10 bases. This CDR3 is 14 amino acids long. Germline trimming cut 6 bases from V and 6 bases from J; bases unmatched to any gene: 4. The CDR3 is CASRPSGRAGELFF. The CDR3 DNA sequence: TGTGCCAGCAGGCCCAGCGGGAGGGCCGGGGAGCTGTTTTTT.